These 19 T cell receptor beta chains originate from one sample sequenced in a study of siplizumab effects on memory and regulatory T cells. Repertoires were generated with immunoSEQ multiplex PCR, while TCRdb's copy carries only in-frame clones and drops some. Seen here are around 87,000 clones, 75% to 90% observed once, and the top ten hold 15%. Sequencing used CD4+ T cells sorted from blood. These receptors were collected from a human donor in good health.

This rearrangement joins TRBV14 to TRBJ2-7; 10 nucleotides match TRBD2. V shed 0 bases, J shed 8 bases, and the junction held 22 bases outside the gene matches. The CDR3 is made up of 20 amino acids. CDR1 and CDR2 (germline): SGHDN, FVKESK. Here the CDR3 DNA reads TGTGCCAGCAGCCAAGATCTCTTCGCTAGCGGGAGACCCTCCTACGAGCAGCAGTACTTC. It specifies CASSQDLFASGRPSYEQQYF.

This clone showed up just once. V is TRBV28 and J is TRBJ2-7, with 10 bases matching TRBD2. This CDR3 contains 17 residues. V shed 2 bases, J shed 2 bases, and the junction held 9 bases outside the gene matches. CDR1 is MDHEN, CDR2 SYDVKM, per germline. The CDR3 reads CASSLVTSGTFTYEQYF. DNA of the CDR3: TGTGCCAGCAGTTTAGTCACTAGCGGGACATTCACCTACGAGCAGTACTTC.

Written as DNA, the CDR3 is TGCAGTGCTAGATGGGACGAGCAGTACTTC. Translation gives CSARWDEQYF. The rearrangement links TRBV20-1 to TRBJ2-7; no clear D gene. Deletions cut 2 bases from V and 5 bases from J, with 4 bases between. This CDR3 is 10 amino acids long. Germline V gene data show CDR1 as DFQATT and CDR2 as SNEGSKA (reference sequence).

This chain links TRBV11-2 with TRBJ2-5; 10 bases fit TRBD2. The CDR3 has 14 residues. V was pared by 2 bases and J by 5 bases, with 2 bases of the junction left unmatched. Germline V CDR1 and CDR2: SGHAT, FQNNGV. The CDR3, as DNA: TGTGCCAGCAGCTTAAGGGGACTAGCGGAGACCCAGTACTTC. This codes for CASSLRGLAETQYF.

The chain carries TRBV7-6 and TRBJ2-3; D remains ambiguous. This CDR3 comprises 13 residues. CDR1 SGHVS and CDR2 FNYEAQ come from the germline V gene. The germline V and J ends were trimmed by 2 bases and 6 bases, with 9 bases remaining between them. The CDR3 region is CASSLRLLDTQYF. The CDR3 DNA reads as TGTGCCAGCAGCTTACGGTTATTGGATACGCAGTATTTT.

The J gene is TRBJ2-7, the V gene TRBV6-1, with TRBD2 matching over 8 bases. Germline trimming cut 3 bases from V and 0 bases from J; bases unmatched to any gene: 4. Germline V CDR1 and CDR2: MNHNS, SASEGT. The CDR3 length is 15 residues. In nucleotides, the CDR3 is TGTGCCAGCAGTGATGTTAGCGGGAACTCCTACGAGCAGTACTTC. Encoded protein: CASSDVSGNSYEQYF.

V and J are TRBV5-4 and TRBJ2-3; D remains unclear. Between the trimmed V and J ends, which lost 3 bases and 6 bases, there was a span of 8 bases. The CDR3 contains 12 residues. CDR1 and CDR2 (germline): SGHNT, YYREEE (reference sequence). CDR3 residues: CASSSGWDTQYF. CDR3 nucleotides: TGTGCCAGCAGCTCCGGATGGGATACGCAGTATTTT.

The chain couples TRBV5-6 to TRBJ2-1; no reliable D call. The germline gives CDR1 SGHDT, CDR2 YYEEEE. The CDR3 has 15 residues. Trimming removed 0 bases at V and 6 bases at J, with 13 bases between. CDR3 bases: TGTGCCAGCAGCTTGGTCGGTGTAGCTCGCAATGAGCAGTTCTTC. Translating gives CASSLVGVARNEQFF.

The chain has TRBV7-2 and TRBJ2-1, with 7 bases that match TRBD2. Germline V lookup: CDR1 SGHTA, CDR2 FQGNSA. Trimming cost V 5 bases and J 3 bases; bases outside gene matches: 7. This CDR3 region has 15 residues. For the CDR3, the DNA is TGTGCCAGCAGCCCTCGGGGCGGGAGCTACAATGAGCAGTTCTTC. It specifies CASSPRGGSYNEQFF. Full variable domain (missing parts from reference TRBV7-2 and TRBJ2-1): GAGVSQSPSNKVTEKGKDVELRCDPISGHTALYWYRQSLGQGLEFLIYFQGNSAPDKSGLPSDRFSAERTGGSVSTLTIQRTQQEDSAVYLCASSPRGGSYNEQFFGPGTRLTVL.

This clone has just one count. The chain couples TRBV7-9 to TRBJ2-3, with 7 bases identical to TRBD2. V lost 3 bases, J lost 1 base, and 7 bases stayed unmatched. CDR1 is SEHNR and CDR2 is FQNEAQ in the germline V gene (reference sequence). The CDR3 is 16 residues long. CDR3 in amino acids: CASSLDLAVGTDTQYF. CDR3 bases: TGTGCCAGCAGCTTGGACCTAGCGGTGGGCACAGATACGCAGTATTTT.

The chain is built from TRBV5-4 and TRBJ2-3, with a possible D match to TRBD2 (5 bases). Trimming removed 4 bases at V and 6 bases at J, with 18 bases between. CDR3 length: 15 amino acids. Germline V lookup: CDR1 SGHNT, CDR2 YYREEE (reference sequence). Written as DNA, the CDR3 is TGTGCCAGCAGCCCCGGTGGCCTAGCAGAGGATACGCAGTATTTT. It is translated as CASSPGGLAEDTQYF.

This chain uses TRBV28 with TRBJ1-2, with a possible D match to TRBD1 (6 bases). V was trimmed by 2 bases and J by 5 bases, leaving 12 bases between them. The CDR3 has 14 amino acids. CDR1 is MDHEN, CDR2 SYDVKM, per germline. The CDR3 bases are TGTGCCAGCAGTTTAGGGGACACCTCGTATGGCTACACCTTC. The encoded protein is CASSLGDTSYGYTF.

This chain connects TRBV30 to TRBJ2-7, with a tentative D call TRBD1 (6 bases). CDR3 length equals 15 residues. Trimming took off 0 bases at V and 8 bases at J, with 20 bases between the two ends. Per the germline V gene, CDR1 is GTSNPN and CDR2 is SVGIG (reference sequence). The CDR3 nucleotides are TGTGCCTGGAGTGTACCAGGCAGGGGAAAGAGCAAGCAGTACTTC. Translation gives CAWSVPGRGKSKQYF.

The rearrangement links TRBV7-2 to TRBJ2-5; 12 bases line up with TRBD1. Germline lookup yields CDR1 SGHTA and CDR2 FQGNSA. CDR3 length: 18 amino acids. Losses at the gene ends were 1 base for V and 5 bases for J; bases not matched to a gene: 11. The CDR3 region is CASSLEPGTGGYRETQYF. The CDR3 DNA is TGTGCCAGCAGCTTAGAACCCGGGACAGGGGGCTACAGGGAGACCCAGTACTTC.

The chain uses TRBV7-6 and TRBJ2-1; TRBD2 matches 10 bases. The CDR3 totals 15 residues. CDR1 is SGHVS, CDR2 FNYEAQ, per germline. The V segment lost 3 bases and the J segment 7 bases; nucleotides outside the gene matches: 6. CDR3 DNA sequence: TGTGCCAGCAGCTTCTTAGCGGGAGGTGAAAATGAGCAGTTCTTC. Its protein product is CASSFLAGGENEQFF.

The chain links TRBV5-6 to TRBJ2-5; D may be TRBD2 (5 bases). Trimming shortened V by 2 bases and J by 8 bases, and 22 bases separated the two germline ends. CDR3 size: 16 residues. CDR1 is SGHDT and CDR2 is YYEEEE in the germline V gene. In nucleotides, the CDR3 is TGTGCCAGCAGCTTTGGTTCTAGCTTGCTCCCGTACACCCAGTACTTC. Translation gives CASSFGSSLLPYTQYF. The full variable domain, rest sourced from reference TRBV5-6 and TRBJ2-5, is DAGVTQSPTHLIKTRGQQVTLRCSPKSGHDTVSWYQQALGQGPQFIFQYYEEEERQRGNFPDRFSGHQFPNYSSELNVNALLLGDSALYLCASSFGSSLLPYTQYFGPGTRLLVL.

CDR3 region: CASSADSSRPNQPQHF. CDR3 in DNA: TGTGCCAGCAGCGCCGACAGTTCCCGGCCCAATCAGCCCCAGCATTTT. The chain carries TRBV11-2 and TRBJ1-5, with D possibly being TRBD1 (5 bases). CDR3 size: 16 residues. CDR1 and CDR2 from the germline V gene are SGHAT and FQNNGV. Between the trimmed V and J ends, which lost 5 bases and 3 bases, there was a span of 17 bases.

The chain joins TRBV2 to TRBJ1-2; D possibly corresponds to TRBD1 (5 bases). The CDR3 totals 13 residues. Germline CDR1 is SNHLY and CDR2 is FYNNEI. V lost 6 bases and J lost 2, with 10 bases in between. This CDR3 is CASSRGGNYGYTF. In nucleotides, the CDR3 is TGTGCCAGCAGCCGGGGGGGAAACTATGGCTACACCTTC.

The chain links TRBV11-3 to TRBJ1-1; D uncertain. Deletions cut 5 bases from V and 0 bases from J, with 4 bases between. The CDR3 totals 12 residues. Germline V gives CDR1 SGHNT, CDR2 YENEEA. The CDR3 loop is CASSGVNTEAFF. The CDR3 DNA reads as TGTGCCAGCAGCGGGGTGAACACTGAAGCTTTCTTT.